Given below is one T cell receptor beta chain in context. Which antigen it targets is not known. No much larger clone exists at a distance of one base, and base qualities are not known. The CDR3 regions of human TCRbeta chains were analyzed by immunosequencing. Processing in the source paper ran as follows. TCRs in the repertoires were matched against a reference library of SARS-CoV-2-specific TCRs that had been generated with the MIRA antigen-specificity platform. Breadth was defined as the fraction of unique TCRs that were SARS-CoV-2-associated. Depth was defined as the fraction of total T cells that were SARS-CoV-2-associated. Using the MIRA data, every spike-specific TCR was mapped to the spike region that the TCR reacted to and assigned to either a CD4 or a CD8 class. Log10-transformed breadth and depth values were compared by one-way ANOVA with Sidak's multiple comparisons tests. Sourced from immuneACCESS, this table was stored by TCRdb with only in-frame sequences that have V and J called. A share of the clones is absent; for the studies checked, an unresolved V gene accounts for under half, and the remainder has no known explanation. The DNA gave D and trimming, while V, J and clone size come from that table. This sample is represented by around 100,000 clones; about 88% of them were singletons. Together, the top ten hold 1.8% of the sample.

This sample was taken from a study of T cell responses to AZD1222 COVID-19 vaccine (dated by TCRdb to the early 2020s). As for the study more broadly: AZD1222 recipients given second doses at about 4 weeks or at about 12 weeks were pooled, since spike-specific TCR depth and breadth were not found to differ between the two schedules. A total of 230 to 250 trial participants underwent TCR sequencing, of whom 207 had received two doses of AZD1222 and around 25 had received two doses of the MenACWY control vaccine. Trial participants were enrolled into age subgroups of 18-55, 56-69 and 70-plus years, which contained around 150, 28 and 57 TCR-sequenced participants, respectively. Study-level results and caveats: After two AZD1222 doses, spike-specific TCR breadth and depth were significantly higher than at day 0 and than in MenACWY recipients. Conclusions about previously exposed vaccinees were limited because only six AZD1222 recipients were SARS-CoV-2 seropositive at baseline. In the small 56-69-year group, the increase in depth fell short of significance, most likely because of low power. No day 14 peak-response samples were available, so repertoires were characterized only after the peak T cell response. Reportedly, almost half of the unique spike-specific TCRs recognized epitopes lying outside the regions that are mutated in the B.1.351 and B.1.1.7 variants. The whole spike protein was spanned by vaccine-associated CD4 TCRs, and dominant responses were seen in regions 160-218 and 743-854. Participants were mostly white British and included more females than males, and it was suggested by the authors that clonal diversity may have been underestimated.

Including the terminal cysteine and phenylalanine, the CDR3 comprises 17 residues. Only the CDR3 DNA is retained, 51 bases long and in frame from the first base. CDR1 and CDR2 (SGHRS, YFSETQ) derive from the germline V gene. Here V drops 3 bases and J drops 10 bases, and the junction holds 17 bases not matched to any gene. In the paper's terms, the time point label means: baseline before first vaccination. Vaccinee samples were obtained from the UK trials COV001 and COV002, which included a single-blind randomized controlled phase 2/3 trial of AZD1222 (ChAdOx1 nCoV-19) in healthy adults. For TCRbeta chain sequencing, PBMC samples were collected from trial participants at day 0 and at day 28 after the second dose.

The receptor's source is an adult in good health. The sequenced sample was peripheral blood, obtained on day 0 of AZD1222 vaccination. Recombination joined TRBV5-1 with TRBJ2-1; TRBD1 lines up with 9 middle nucleotides. In nucleotides, the sequence is TGCGCCAGCAGCTCCCTGAACCGGGACAGGGTAATCACCGAGCAGTTCTTC. This yields the protein CASSSLNRDRVITEQFF. Here the CDR3 is joined to the reference TRBV5-1 and TRBJ2-1 genes, and the full variable domain is: KAGVTQTPRYLIKTRGQQVTLSCSPISGHRSVSWYQQTPGQGLQFLFEYFSETQRNKGNFPGRFSGRQFSNSRSEMNVSTLELGDSALYLCASSSLNRDRVITEQFFGPGTRLTVL.